The subject of this entry is one TCR beta chain. Antigen: not known. Execution of the assay was at deep level. Assay used: immunoSEQ multiplex PCR; TCRdb lists only in-frame clones, some missing. The table records more than 2 million clones, approximately 96% of them present only once. This sample is part of a study of shared clonotypes between healthy human individuals. Losses at the gene ends were 3 bases for V and 5 bases for J; bases not matched to a gene: 4. The V gene's germline CDR1 is SGHRS and CDR2 YFSETQ. This CDR3 is built from 14 residues. General observations from the study: Clonotype sharing among donors, it was expected, would be affected by sequencing depth.

Sequences were obtained from naive CD4+ T cells sorted from blood. Subset: CD45RA+ positively selected. The gene calls are TRBV5-1 and TRBJ2-2; TRBD1 matches 7 bases. This clonotype was sampled from a man aged 18-30 years in good health. The CDR3 sequence is CASSYRQGTGELFF. CDR3 DNA sequence: TGCGCCAGCAGCTACAGACAGGGAACCGGGGAGCTGTTTTTT.